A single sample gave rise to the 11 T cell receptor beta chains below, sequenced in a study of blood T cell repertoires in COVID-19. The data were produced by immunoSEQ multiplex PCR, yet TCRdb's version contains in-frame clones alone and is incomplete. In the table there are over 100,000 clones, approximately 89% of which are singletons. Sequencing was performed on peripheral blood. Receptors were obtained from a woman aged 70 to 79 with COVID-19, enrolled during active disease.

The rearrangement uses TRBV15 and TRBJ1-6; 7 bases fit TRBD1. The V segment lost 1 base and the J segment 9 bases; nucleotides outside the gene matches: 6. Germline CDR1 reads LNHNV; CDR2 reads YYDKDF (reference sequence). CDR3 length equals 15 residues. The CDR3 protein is CATSRVTGVGSPLHF. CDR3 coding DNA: TGTGCCACCAGCAGAGTAACAGGGGTGGGTTCACCCCTCCACTTT.

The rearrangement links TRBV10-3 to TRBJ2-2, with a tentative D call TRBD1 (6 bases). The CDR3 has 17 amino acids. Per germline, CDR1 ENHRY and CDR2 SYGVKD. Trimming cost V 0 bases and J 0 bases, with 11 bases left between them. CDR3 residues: CAISESGTNPNTGELFF. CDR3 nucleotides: TGTGCCATCAGTGAGTCCGGGACAAATCCGAACACCGGGGAGCTGTTTTTT.

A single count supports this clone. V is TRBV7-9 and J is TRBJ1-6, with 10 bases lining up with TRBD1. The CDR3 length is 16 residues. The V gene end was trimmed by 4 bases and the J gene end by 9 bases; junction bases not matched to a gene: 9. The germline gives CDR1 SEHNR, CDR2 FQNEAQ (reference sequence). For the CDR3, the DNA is TGTGCCAGCAGCTACACCGGGACAGGGGTGTCTTCACCCCTCCACTTT. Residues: CASSYTGTGVSSPLHF.

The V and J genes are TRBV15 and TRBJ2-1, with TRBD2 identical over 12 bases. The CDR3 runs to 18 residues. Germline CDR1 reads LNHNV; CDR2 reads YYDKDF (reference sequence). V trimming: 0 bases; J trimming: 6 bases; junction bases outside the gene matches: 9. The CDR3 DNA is TGTGCCACCAGCAGAGAAGGCCGGACTAGCGGGGTTTTCAATGAGCAGTTCTTC. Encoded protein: CATSREGRTSGVFNEQFF.

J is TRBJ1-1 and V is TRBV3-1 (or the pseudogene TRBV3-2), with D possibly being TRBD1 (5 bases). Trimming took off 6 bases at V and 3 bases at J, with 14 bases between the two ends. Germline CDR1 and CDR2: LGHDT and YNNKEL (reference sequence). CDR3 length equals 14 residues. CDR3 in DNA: TGTGCCAGCAGGGGGGGATTCGAGGACACTGAAGCTTTCTTT. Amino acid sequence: CASRGGFEDTEAFF.

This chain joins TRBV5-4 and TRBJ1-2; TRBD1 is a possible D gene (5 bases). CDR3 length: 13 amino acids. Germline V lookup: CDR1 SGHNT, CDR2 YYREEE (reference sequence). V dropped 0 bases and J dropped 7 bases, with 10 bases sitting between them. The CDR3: CASSLDLGGGYTF. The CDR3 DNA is TGTGCCAGCAGCTTGGATTTGGGGGGTGGCTACACCTTC.

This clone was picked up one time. The CDR3 loop reads CASSLRGLENEQFF. In nucleotides, the CDR3 is TGTGCCAGCAGCTTGAGGGGGCTCGAGAATGAGCAGTTCTTC. This chain joins TRBV5-8 and TRBJ2-1; 7 bases are shared with TRBD1. The CDR3 consists of 14 residues. Looked up from germline, CDR1 is SGHTS and CDR2 is YDEGEE. V shed 1 base, J shed 7 bases, and the junction held 5 bases outside the gene matches.

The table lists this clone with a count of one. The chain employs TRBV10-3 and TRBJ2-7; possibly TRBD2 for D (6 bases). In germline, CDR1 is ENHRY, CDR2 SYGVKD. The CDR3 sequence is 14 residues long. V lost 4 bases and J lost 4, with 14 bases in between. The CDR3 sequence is CAISVSGTDYEQYF. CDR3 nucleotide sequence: TGTGCCATCAGTGTTAGTGGGACTGATTACGAGCAGTACTTC.

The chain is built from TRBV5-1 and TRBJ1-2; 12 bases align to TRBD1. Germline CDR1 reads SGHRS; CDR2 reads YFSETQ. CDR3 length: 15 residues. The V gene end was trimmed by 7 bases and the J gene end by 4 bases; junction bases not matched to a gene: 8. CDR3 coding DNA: TGCGCCAGCGGCTCAGGGACAGGGGGCACCTATGGCTACACCTTC. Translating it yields CASGSGTGGTYGYTF.

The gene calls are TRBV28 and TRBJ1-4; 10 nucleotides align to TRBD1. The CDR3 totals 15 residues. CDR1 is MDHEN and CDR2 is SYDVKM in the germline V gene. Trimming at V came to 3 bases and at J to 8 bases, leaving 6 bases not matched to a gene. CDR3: CASSFPLGQGEKLFF. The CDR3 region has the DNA TGTGCCAGCAGTTTTCCTTTGGGACAGGGGGAAAAACTGTTTTTT.

CDR3 DNA sequence: TGTGCCAGCTCACCGACGGGGGTCGCACCCCTCCACTTT. Residues: CASSPTGVAPLHF. The J gene is TRBJ1-6, the V gene TRBV18; perhaps TRBD1 as D (5 bases). V was pared by 3 bases and J by 11 bases, with 11 bases between. Germline lookup yields CDR1 KGHSH and CDR2 LQKENI. The CDR3 has 13 residues.